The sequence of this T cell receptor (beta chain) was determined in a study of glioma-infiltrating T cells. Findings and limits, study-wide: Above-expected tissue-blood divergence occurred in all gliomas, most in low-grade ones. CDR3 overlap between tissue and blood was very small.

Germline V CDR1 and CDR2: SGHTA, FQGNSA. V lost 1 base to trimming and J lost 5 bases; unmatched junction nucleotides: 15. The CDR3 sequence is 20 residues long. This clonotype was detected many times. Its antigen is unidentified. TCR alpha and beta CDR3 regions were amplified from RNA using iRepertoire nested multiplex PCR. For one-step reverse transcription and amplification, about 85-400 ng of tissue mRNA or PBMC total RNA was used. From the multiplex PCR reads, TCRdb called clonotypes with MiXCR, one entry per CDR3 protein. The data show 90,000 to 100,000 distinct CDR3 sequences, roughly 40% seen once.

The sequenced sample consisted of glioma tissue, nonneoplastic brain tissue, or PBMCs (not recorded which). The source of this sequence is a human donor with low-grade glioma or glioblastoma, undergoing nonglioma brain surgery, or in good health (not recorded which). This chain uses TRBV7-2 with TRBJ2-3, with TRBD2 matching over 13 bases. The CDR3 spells CASSLGDYGLAGAGGDTQYF. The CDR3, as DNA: TGTGCCAGCAGCTTAGGGGATTATGGACTAGCGGGAGCGGGGGGAGATACGCAGTATTTT.